This T cell receptor (beta chain) came from a study of T cell responses to AZD1222 COVID-19 vaccine. The study's findings and limits: Repertoire sampling occurred only after the peak T cell response. Clonal diversity was possibly underestimated, and white British individuals and females predominated among donors. Seropositive at baseline were only a handful of AZD1222 recipients. Elevations in Spike-specific TCR breadth and depth followed administration of two AZD1222 doses.

Assay used: immunoSEQ multiplex PCR; TCRdb lists only in-frame clones, some missing. The table includes 120,000 or so clones, about 95% detected once. The CDR3 extends over 15 amino acids. Germline CDR1 is MNHEY and CDR2 is SMNVEV (reference sequence). V lost 6 bases and J lost 6, with 20 bases in between. A note on this clone: Its cognate antigen is unknown.

Sequencing was performed on peripheral blood, taken 28 days after the second AZD1222 dose. The chain couples TRBV27 to TRBJ1-2; D might be TRBD1 (5 bases). The clonotype comes from an adult who received the AZD1222 COVID-19 vaccine. The CDR3 loop reads CASSLLSDGGNGYTF. CDR3 nucleotide sequence: TGTGCCAGCAGCCTTCTCTCGGACGGGGGAAATGGCTACACCTTC.